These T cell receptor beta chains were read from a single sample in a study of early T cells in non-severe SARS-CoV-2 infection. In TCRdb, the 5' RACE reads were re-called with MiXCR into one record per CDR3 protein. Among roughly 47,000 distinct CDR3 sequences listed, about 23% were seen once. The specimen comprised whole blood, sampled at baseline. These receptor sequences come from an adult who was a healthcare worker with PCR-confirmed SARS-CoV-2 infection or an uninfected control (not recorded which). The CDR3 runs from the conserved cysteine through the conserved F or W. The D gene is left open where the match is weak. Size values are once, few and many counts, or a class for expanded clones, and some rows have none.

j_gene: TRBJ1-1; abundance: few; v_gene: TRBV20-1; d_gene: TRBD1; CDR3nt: TGCAGTGCTAGGTCGACAGGGAGGGACACTGAAGCTTTCTTT; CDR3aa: CSARSTGRDTEAFF
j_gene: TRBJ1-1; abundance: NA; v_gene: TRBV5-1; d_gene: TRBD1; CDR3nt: TGCGCCAGCAGCATCCAAACAGGGGTGAACACTGAAGCTTTCTTT; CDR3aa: CASSIQTGVNTEAFF
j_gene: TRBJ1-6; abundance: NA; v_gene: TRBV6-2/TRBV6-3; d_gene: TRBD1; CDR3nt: TGTGCCAGCAGTTACCCTACGGATCGGGACAGTACCTGGAATTCACCCCTCCACTTT; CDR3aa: CASSYPTDRDSTWNSPLHF
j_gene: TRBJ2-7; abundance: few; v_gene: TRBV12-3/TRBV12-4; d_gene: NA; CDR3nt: TGTGCCAGCAGTTTTTGGGGAGCCGAGCAGTACTTC; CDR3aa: CASSFWGAEQYF
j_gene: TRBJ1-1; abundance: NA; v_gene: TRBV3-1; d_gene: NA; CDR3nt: TGTGCCAGCAGCCAAGGACGACTGGGTGCTTTCTTT; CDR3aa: CASSQGRLGAFF
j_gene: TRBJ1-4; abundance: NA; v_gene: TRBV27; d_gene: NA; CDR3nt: TGTGCCAGCAGAGAGACCAGCCTTTTTAATGAAAAACTGTTTTTT; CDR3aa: CASRETSLFNEKLFF
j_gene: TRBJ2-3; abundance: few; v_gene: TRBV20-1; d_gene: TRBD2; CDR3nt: TGCAGTGCTGCCTGGGAGGGTTCAGATACGCAGTATTTT; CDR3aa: CSAAWEGSDTQYF
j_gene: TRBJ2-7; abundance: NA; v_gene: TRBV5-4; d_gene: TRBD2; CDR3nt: TGTGCCAGCAGCTACCCCGGGACTAGCAACGAGCAGTACTTC; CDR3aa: CASSYPGTSNEQYF
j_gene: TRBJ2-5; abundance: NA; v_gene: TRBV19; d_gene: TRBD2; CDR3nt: TGTGCCAGTAGTATAGGACTAGCGGAGACCCAGTACTTC; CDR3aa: CASSIGLAETQYF
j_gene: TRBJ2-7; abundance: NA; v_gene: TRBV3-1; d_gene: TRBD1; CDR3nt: TGTGCCAGCAGCCGCCGGACAGGGTACGAGCAGTACTTC; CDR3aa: CASSRRTGYEQYF
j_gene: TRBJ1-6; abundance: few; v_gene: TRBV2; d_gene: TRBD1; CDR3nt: TGTGCCAGCAGTGAGGGGACAGGGGGATCACCCCTCCACTTT; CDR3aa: CASSEGTGGSPLHF
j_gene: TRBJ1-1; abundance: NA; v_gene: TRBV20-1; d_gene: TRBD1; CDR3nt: TGCAGCGCCAATTACAGGGGACGGGGCACTGAAGCTTTCTTT; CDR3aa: CSANYRGRGTEAFF
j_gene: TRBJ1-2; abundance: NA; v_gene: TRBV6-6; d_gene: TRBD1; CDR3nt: TGTGCCAGCAGTCCTACGGGACAGGGTATCTATGGCTACACCTTC; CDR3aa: CASSPTGQGIYGYTF
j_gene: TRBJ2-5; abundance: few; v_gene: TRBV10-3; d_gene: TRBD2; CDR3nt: TGTGCCATCAGTGACCCCCCCGGGACTAGCGGGGAGACCCAGTACTTC; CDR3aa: CAISDPPGTSGETQYF
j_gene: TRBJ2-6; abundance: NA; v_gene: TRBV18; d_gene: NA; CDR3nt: TGTGCCAGCTCACCACAGGGTTCCGGGGCCAACGTCCTGACTTTC; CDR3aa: CASSPQGSGANVLTF
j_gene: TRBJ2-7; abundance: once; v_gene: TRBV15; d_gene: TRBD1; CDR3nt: TGTGCCACCAGCAGTAGCTCCGGGACAGGGAGGTACGAGCAGTACTTC; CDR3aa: CATSSSSGTGRYEQYF
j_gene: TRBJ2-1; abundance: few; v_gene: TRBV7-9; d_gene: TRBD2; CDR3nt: TGTGCCAGCAGCTTACCCCCAAGGCGGGGGGTCAATGAGCAGTTCTTC; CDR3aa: CASSLPPRRGVNEQFF
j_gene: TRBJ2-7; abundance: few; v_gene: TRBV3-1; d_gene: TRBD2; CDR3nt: TGTGCCAGCAGCCTCCGGACTAGCGAGCAGTACTTC; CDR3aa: CASSLRTSEQYF
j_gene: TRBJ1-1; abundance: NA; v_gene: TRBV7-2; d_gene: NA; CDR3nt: TGTGCCAGCAGCTTAGACTCAAACACTGAAGCTTTCTTT; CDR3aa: CASSLDSNTEAFF
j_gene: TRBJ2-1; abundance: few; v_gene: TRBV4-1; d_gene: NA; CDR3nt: TGCGCCAGCAGCCCTCAGAAGTACAATGAGCAGTTCTTC; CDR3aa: CASSPQKYNEQFF
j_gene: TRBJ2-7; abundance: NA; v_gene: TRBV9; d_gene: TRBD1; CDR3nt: TGTGCCAGCAGCCCGACAGGGGTGAGGGCCTACGAGCAGTACTTC; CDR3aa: CASSPTGVRAYEQYF
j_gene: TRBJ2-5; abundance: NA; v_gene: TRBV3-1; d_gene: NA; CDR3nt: TGTGCCAGCAGCCTCCTGCGGAGGGGAGAGACCCAGTACTTC; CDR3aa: CASSLLRRGETQYF
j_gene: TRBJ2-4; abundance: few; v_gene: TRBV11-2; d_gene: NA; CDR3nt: TGTGCCAGCCGAGGACTAGCCAAAAACATTCAGTACTTC; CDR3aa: CASRGLAKNIQYF
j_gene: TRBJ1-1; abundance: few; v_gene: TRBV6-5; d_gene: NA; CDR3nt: TGTGCCAGCAGTTATGGGGGGCACGGCACTGAAGCTTTCTTT; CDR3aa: CASSYGGHGTEAFF
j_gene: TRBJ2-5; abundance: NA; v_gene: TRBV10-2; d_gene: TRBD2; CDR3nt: TGCGCCAGCAGAATAGCGGGGTATGAGACCCAGTACTTC; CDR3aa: CASRIAGYETQYF
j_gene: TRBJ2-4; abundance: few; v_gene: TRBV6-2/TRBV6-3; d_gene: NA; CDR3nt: TGTGCCAGCAGTTATATCGACATTCAGTACTTC; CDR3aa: CASSYIDIQYF